The 5 T cell receptor beta chains in this list originate from one sample, sequenced in a study of cytomegalovirus exposure and HLA in healthy donors. The primer mix had 60 Vbeta and 13 Jbeta primers. The data were produced by immunoSEQ multiplex PCR, yet TCRdb's version contains in-frame clones alone and is incomplete. The repertoire holds approximately 170,000 clones, about four fifths seen once, with approximately 1.5% in the top ten. What was sequenced was PBMCs. The receptors come from a male donor in good health and CMV-seronegative.

The CDR3 sequence: CASSLGGRNTGELFF. The CDR3, as DNA: TGTGCCAGCAGCTTAGGTGGCCGGAACACCGGGGAGCTGTTTTTT. This sequence joins TRBV11-3 and TRBJ2-2; D ambiguous. The germline V and J ends were trimmed by 1 base and 1 base, with 7 bases remaining between them. Germline V gene data show CDR1 as SGHNT and CDR2 as YENEEA. The CDR3 extends over 15 amino acids. Filled out from reference TRBV11-3 and TRBJ2-2, the complete variable domain reads EAGVVQSPRYKIIEKKQPVAFWCNPISGHNTLYWYLQNLGQGPELLIRYENEEAVDDSQLPKDRFSAERLKGVDSTLKIQPAELGDSAVYLCASSLGGRNTGELFFGEGSRLTVL.

The J gene is TRBJ2-2, the V gene TRBV5-6; possibly TRBD2 for D (7 bases). Germline V lookup: CDR1 SGHDT, CDR2 YYEEEE. The CDR3 runs to 15 residues. V was shortened by 4 bases and J by 1 base, with 11 bases between the two germline ends. This chain's CDR3 is CASSDGGQNTGELFF. The CDR3 nucleotides read TGTGCCAGCAGCGACGGGGGGCAGAACACCGGGGAGCTGTTTTTT.

This chain joins TRBV6-1 and TRBJ2-1; 8 nucleotides line up with TRBD2. CDR3 size: 16 residues. CDR1 MNHNS and CDR2 SASEGT come from the germline V gene. Losses at the gene ends were 7 bases for V and 2 bases for J; bases not matched to a gene: 10. The CDR3 reads CASIESGTRAYNEQFF. The CDR3 nucleotides read TGTGCCAGCATTGAGAGTGGGACTAGGGCCTACAATGAGCAGTTCTTC.

This chain joins TRBV10-2 and TRBJ2-7; TRBD2 aligns across 9 bases. Losses at the gene ends were 3 bases for V and 2 bases for J; bases not matched to a gene: 2. Germline loops: CDR1 WSHSY, CDR2 SAAADI. The CDR3 extends over 14 amino acids. The CDR3 protein is CASSDGGRAYEQYF. CDR3 sequence (DNA): TGCGCCAGCAGTGATGGCGGGAGGGCCTACGAGCAGTACTTC.

The V call is TRBV6-5, the J call TRBJ1-2; 9 bases map to TRBD1. Per germline, CDR1 MNHEY and CDR2 SVGAGI. J gave up 7 bases and V 7 bases, and 4 bases lay outside the gene matches. CDR3 length: 12 residues. CDR3 sequence reads: CASTRDRAGYTF. CDR3 in DNA: TGTGCCAGCACCCGGGACAGGGCTGGCTACACCTTC.